These 24 T cell receptor beta chains share one sample of origin, sequenced in a study of blood T cell repertoires in COVID-19 (dated by TCRdb to between 2020 and 2021). Library creation used the immunoSEQ multiplex PCR assay. TCRdb holds this immuneACCESS table with in-frame rearrangements only. Some clones are missing; in checked studies, unresolved V genes explain under half, and the rest has no known cause. In all, the sample holds about 230,000 clones, and 75% to 90% of those were seen once. The ten biggest clones cover approximately 3.7% of the sample. What was sequenced was PBMCs or T cells enriched from blood (not recorded which). Receptors were obtained from a woman under 40 who had been exposed to COVID-19.

V is TRBV24-1 and J is TRBJ1-1; 9 bases line up with TRBD1. With 3 bases clipped from V and 10 bases from J, the junction kept 11 bases outside the gene matches. This CDR3 contains 15 residues. CDR1 is KGHDR and CDR2 is SFDVKD in the germline V gene. The DNA for the CDR3 is TGTGCCACCAGTGATCCTACAGGGGGCATTAGTGCAGCTTTCTTT. It translates to CATSDPTGGISAAFF.

This clone appeared a single time. The V gene is TRBV2, the J gene TRBJ2-1; D gene uncertain. Germline lookup yields CDR1 SNHLY and CDR2 FYNNEI. The V end was cut by 3 bases, the J end by 7 bases, with 10 bases between. The CDR3 length is 13 residues. The DNA of the CDR3 is TGTGCCAGCAGTGAGATCTCCCAGAATGAGCAGTTCTTC. It encodes CASSEISQNEQFF. Combining the CDR3 with reference TRBV2 and TRBJ2-1 gives the whole variable domain EPEVTQTPSHQVTQMGQEVILRCVPISNHLYFYWYRQILGQKVEFLVSFYNNEISEKSEIFDDQFSVERPDGSNFTLKIRSTKLEDSAMYFCASSEISQNEQFFGPGTRLTVL.

This clone is a singleton in its sample. The genes are TRBV9 and TRBJ1-2; no clear D gene. Trimming stripped 5 bases from V and 2 bases from J, with 10 bases between. This CDR3 has 13 residues. Germline assignment: CDR1 SGDLS and CDR2 YYNGEE. In DNA, the CDR3 is TGTGCCAGCAGTTACGACGGGAACTATGGCTACACCTTC. As protein: CASSYDGNYGYTF.

Regarding this clone: Other DNA variants within this sample encode the same CDR3. This chain joins TRBV7-3 and TRBJ1-1; possible D gene TRBD1, 6 bases. Germline CDR1 SGHTA, CDR2 FQGTGA. Trimming removed 4 bases from V and 1 base from J, with 7 bases in between. This CDR3 region has 13 residues. The CDR3 nucleotides read TGTGCCAGCAGCTCGGACAGGAACACTGAAGCTTTCTTT. Translation: CASSSDRNTEAFF.

This chain joins TRBV27 and TRBJ2-7, with 9 bases aligning to TRBD1. CDR3 size: 13 residues. CDR1 and CDR2 (germline): MNHEY, SMNVEV (reference sequence). The trim removed 7 bases at V and 6 bases at J, leaving 7 bases unmatched. Here the CDR3 DNA reads TGTGCCAGCACAGGACAGGGGTACCGCGAGCAGTACTTC. Protein sequence: CASTGQGYREQYF.

This clone has a handful of counts. This rearrangement joins TRBV2 to TRBJ1-5; tentative D call: TRBD1 (5 bases). CDR3 length: 14 amino acids. Germline CDR1 is SNHLY and CDR2 is FYNNEI. V was cut by 3 bases and J by 4 bases, with 10 bases left in between. This chain's CDR3 is CASSDGRDNQPQHF. In nucleotides, the CDR3 is TGTGCCAGCAGTGACGGCAGGGATAATCAGCCCCAGCATTTT.

This chain connects TRBV9 to TRBJ2-6; TRBD2 is a possible D gene (5 bases). Germline-derived CDR1 and CDR2 are SGDLS and YYNGEE. V was cut by 3 bases and J by 0 bases, with 16 bases left in between. The CDR3 runs to 18 residues. The CDR3: CASSASPFTVSGANVLTF. For the CDR3, the DNA is TGTGCCAGCAGCGCTAGCCCCTTCACAGTCTCTGGGGCCAACGTCCTGACTTTC.

V and J are TRBV30 and TRBJ2-7, with 8 bases aligning to TRBD1. The junction had 6 bases not matched to a gene; V was cut back by 3 bases and J by 2 bases. This CDR3 spans 14 amino acids. The V gene's germline CDR1 is GTSNPN and CDR2 SVGIG (reference sequence). The CDR3 protein is CAWSAGTGAYEQYF. Here the CDR3 DNA reads TGTGCCTGGAGCGCTGGGACAGGAGCCTACGAGCAGTACTTC.

This sequence joins TRBV19 and TRBJ2-7, with TRBD1 matching 9 bases. Germline loops: CDR1 LNHDA, CDR2 SQIVND (reference sequence). Unmatched junction bases numbered 20, after V lost 5 bases and J lost 6 bases. The CDR3 totals 18 residues. The CDR3: CASSAPQGASSLSSEQYF. CDR3 DNA sequence: TGTGCCAGTAGTGCCCCACAGGGGGCCTCTTCCCTTAGCTCCGAGCAGTACTTC.

The chain links TRBV29-1 to TRBJ2-7; TRBD1 might be the D (5 bases). The germline V gene has CDR1 SQVTM and CDR2 ANQGSEA. The V end was cut by 2 bases, the J end by 5 bases, with 19 bases between. The CDR3 length is 15 residues. CDR3 sequence reads: CSVEKGSVGVHEQYF. The CDR3 DNA reads as TGCAGCGTTGAAAAGGGGTCAGTCGGTGTCCACGAGCAGTACTTC.

CDR3 amino acids: CASSFLQTQGTEAFF. The CDR3, as DNA: TGTGCCAGCAGTTTCTTGCAGACACAGGGCACTGAAGCTTTCTTT. This rearrangement joins TRBV27 to TRBJ1-1; a possible D gene is TRBD1 (6 bases). The CDR3 length is 15 residues. Trimming shortened V by 3 bases and J by 4 bases, and 15 bases separated the two germline ends. Germline V gene data show CDR1 as MNHEY and CDR2 as SMNVEV (reference sequence).

This clone was seen just once. The chain combines TRBV5-4 with TRBJ2-5, with a possible D match to TRBD1 (5 bases). CDR3 length equals 15 residues. Trimming took off 0 bases at V and 4 bases at J, with 13 bases between the two ends. CDR1 and CDR2 from the germline V gene are SGHNT and YYREEE (reference sequence). The CDR3 loop is CASSLEGPRGETQYF. CDR3 nucleotides: TGTGCCAGCAGCTTGGAGGGGCCTAGGGGAGAGACCCAGTACTTC.

The rearrangement links TRBV19 to TRBJ2-5; D may be TRBD2 (5 bases). The length of the CDR3 is 14 residues. Germline-derived CDR1 and CDR2 are LNHDA and SQIVND (reference sequence). V was cut by 4 bases and J by 5 bases, with 14 bases left in between. The DNA of the CDR3 is TGTGCCAGTAGTAACCCTCGAGGGATGGAGACCCAGTACTTC. Translated, it gives CASSNPRGMETQYF.

This rearrangement joins TRBV6-5 to TRBJ1-6, with D unclear. Germline V lookup: CDR1 MNHEY, CDR2 SVGAGI. The CDR3 contains 14 residues. V lost 2 bases, J lost 9 bases, and 11 bases lay in between. CDR3 sequence reads: CASSYTTWSSPLHF. DNA of the CDR3: TGTGCCAGCAGTTACACGACCTGGAGTTCACCCCTCCACTTT.

CDR3 bases: TGTGCCAGCAGCGGCCTTGGGACTAGCAGAAACACCGGGGAGCTGTTTTTT. It is translated as CASSGLGTSRNTGELFF. The rearrangement uses TRBV9 and TRBJ2-2, with 9 bases aligning to TRBD2. J was trimmed by 2 bases and V by 3 bases; bases with no gene match: 8. Germline CDR1 SGDLS, CDR2 YYNGEE. The CDR3 is 17 amino acids.

The chain carries TRBV11-2 and TRBJ2-5, with 10 nucleotides matching TRBD2. CDR1 is SGHAT, CDR2 FQNNGV, per germline. This CDR3 spans 16 amino acids. With 0 bases clipped from V and 5 bases from J, the junction kept 6 bases outside the gene matches. This CDR3 is CASSLENPSGSETQYF. For the CDR3, the DNA is TGTGCCAGCAGCTTAGAGAACCCTAGCGGGAGTGAGACCCAGTACTTC.

The rearrangement links TRBV2 to TRBJ1-1; no clear D gene. The CDR3 spans 15 residues. Trimming took off 8 bases at V and 1 base at J, with 17 bases between the two ends. Germline CDR1 and CDR2: SNHLY and FYNNEI. The CDR3 here is CASLGGSGGNTEAFF. DNA of the CDR3: TGTGCCAGCTTGGGTGGGTCAGGAGGGAACACTGAAGCTTTCTTT.

J is TRBJ2-7 and V is TRBV24-1; 7 bases line up with TRBD2. This CDR3 is 12 amino acids long. The junction had 1 base not matched to a gene; V was cut back by 6 bases and J by 3 bases. Germline assignment: CDR1 KGHDR and CDR2 SFDVKD. CDR3 coding DNA: TGTGCCACCAGTAGCGGGGACTACGAGCAGTACTTC. Its protein is CATSSGDYEQYF.

The chain recombines TRBV11-2 with TRBJ2-1, with D possibly TRBD2 on 6 matching bases. The V and J ends lost 5 bases and 8 bases respectively, with 22 bases between them. Germline CDR1 and CDR2: SGHAT and FQNNGV. The length of the CDR3 is 16 residues. Here the CDR3 DNA reads TGTGCCAGCAGCCCAATCCCGGGACCCCGCGGGGATGAGCAGTTCTTC. Its protein is CASSPIPGPRGDEQFF.

The chain employs TRBV28 and TRBJ1-3, with TRBD1 identical over 8 bases. The CDR3 is 15 amino acids. Trimming removed 5 bases from V and 2 bases from J; junction bases left unmatched: 5. The V gene's germline CDR1 is MDHEN and CDR2 SYDVKM. This chain's CDR3 is CASSRQGMAGNTIYF. The CDR3 DNA sequence: TGTGCCAGCAGTCGACAGGGGATGGCTGGAAACACCATATATTTT.

The chain joins TRBV9 to TRBJ2-7, with unresolved D. Germline CDR1 reads SGDLS; CDR2 reads YYNGEE. Trimming removed 0 bases from V and 0 bases from J, with 7 bases in between. CDR3 length: 14 residues. The CDR3 DNA sequence: TGTGCCAGCAGCGTAGGGTCTATCTCCTACGAGCAGTACTTC. Amino acid sequence: CASSVGSISYEQYF.

The V gene is TRBV4-1, the J gene TRBJ2-1; 9 bases map to TRBD2. The junction had 7 bases not matched to a gene; V was cut back by 3 bases and J by 4 bases. The CDR3 loop spans 16 amino acids. The V gene's germline CDR1 is MGHRA and CDR2 YSYEKL. CDR3 region: CASSHLAGPLYNEQFF. The CDR3 nucleotides read TGCGCCAGCAGCCACCTAGCGGGACCCCTTTACAATGAGCAGTTCTTC.

J is TRBJ1-1 and V is TRBV6-5, with D tentatively TRBD1 (5 bases). Germline CDR1 is MNHEY and CDR2 is SVGAGI. Trimming pared 7 bases from V and 8 bases from J, leaving 11 bases between. The CDR3 consists of 11 residues. This chain's CDR3 is CASTRGWEAFF. CDR3 DNA sequence: TGTGCCAGCACCCGGGGGTGGGAAGCTTTCTTT.

The chain carries TRBV2 and TRBJ2-1; 9 bases align to TRBD2. V was clipped by 7 bases and J by 7 bases; unmatched bases: 11. The germline V gene encodes CDR1 SNHLY and CDR2 FYNNEI. CDR3 length equals 15 residues. The CDR3 protein is CASTSGTSRLNEQFF. The CDR3 region has the DNA TGTGCCAGCACCTCAGGGACTAGCAGGTTGAATGAGCAGTTCTTC.